These T cell receptor beta chains were read from a single sample in a study of T cell responses to AZD1222 COVID-19 vaccine. The table came from immunoSEQ multiplex PCR; TCRdb's copy has only in-frame clones and leaves some out. The sample lists some 150,000 clones, 93% occurring once. The material sequenced was peripheral blood, taken on day 0 of AZD1222 vaccination. Source of these receptors: an adult in good health. Both conserved end residues are part of each CDR3. The D gene is left open where the match is weak. Rows may omit the clone size; those that give it use once, few, many or a size class.

v_call	d_call	clone_size	j_call	cdr3_nt	cdr3_aa
TRBV19	TRBD1	NA	TRBJ2-7	TGTGCCAGTTCTTCCGGGACAGGGTCCTACGAGCAGTACTTC	CASSSGTGSYEQYF
TRBV11-1	NA	NA	TRBJ2-3	TGTGCCAGCAGCTTCGGCACTAGCAGGGGGTGGGCGCAGTATTTT	CASSFGTSRGWAQYF
TRBV5-1	NA	NA	TRBJ1-2	TGCGCCAGCAGCTTATCTACAGGCACCTATGGCTACACCTTC	CASSLSTGTYGYTF
TRBV30	TRBD1	once	TRBJ2-5	TGTGCCTGGGGGACAGCGTACCAAGAGACCCAGTACTTC	CAWGTAYQETQYF
TRBV7-6	NA	NA	TRBJ2-3	TGTGCCAGCAGCTCCATGGGACAATTCACAGATACGCAGTATTTT	CASSSMGQFTDTQYF
TRBV9	NA	NA	TRBJ1-4	TGTGCCAGCAGCGTAGCATTAGGGGTCGGTGAAAAACTGTTTTTT	CASSVALGVGEKLFF
TRBV7-3	TRBD1	NA	TRBJ1-2	TGTGCCAGCGGATCGGGACAGGGCGGCCGCTATGGCTACACCTTC	CASGSGQGGRYGYTF
TRBV11-3	NA	NA	TRBJ1-1	TGTGCCAGCAGCTTAGAAGGGGATACTGAAGCTTTCTTT	CASSLEGDTEAFF
TRBV5-1	NA	NA	TRBJ1-5	TGCGCCAGCAGCTTGGGACAGGTGCCCAATCAGCCCCAGCATTTT	CASSLGQVPNQPQHF
TRBV19	TRBD1	NA	TRBJ1-2	TGTGCCAGTAGTCCCACGGACAGGGACTGGTTTAACTATGGCTACACCTTC	CASSPTDRDWFNYGYTF
TRBV4-1	NA	once	TRBJ2-1	TGCGCCAGCAGCCCAGGTCGGGTTAGCTCCTACAATGAGCAGTTCTTC	CASSPGRVSSYNEQFF
TRBV5-1	TRBD1	NA	TRBJ2-2	TGCGCCAGCAGCTTGGCCGGGACAGGGCGGTGGGAGCTGTTTTTT	CASSLAGTGRWELFF
TRBV11-2	TRBD2	NA	TRBJ2-2	TGTGCCAGCAGCTCACTAGCGAGGACCGGGGAGCTGTTTTTT	CASSSLARTGELFF